This is a list of T cell receptor beta chains from one sample in a study of vaccination and CD4 T cells after COVID-19. No antigens are known for them. TCRdb fed the PCR reads into MiXCR, producing one record per CDR3 protein. The table includes around 3,700 distinct CDR3 sequences, over 35% detected once. Sequencing was done on a sample of CD4+ T cells from blood, cultured in vitro. All receptors derive from a human donor who had recovered from COVID-19. The CDR3 runs from the conserved cysteine through the conserved F or W.

CDR3aa: CASSLRTGGDEQYF
v_gene: TRBV5-1

CDR3aa: CASSVTSGGASTDTQYF
v_gene: TRBV9

CDR3aa: CASSGLAGANTGELFF
v_gene: TRBV6-4

CDR3aa: CASSLFGDNSPLHF
v_gene: TRBV27

CDR3aa: CASSSGTADTQYF
v_gene: TRBV6-1

CDR3aa: CASSLGGRFEAFF
v_gene: TRBV12-3/TRBV12-4

CDR3aa: CASRVAGTGESGSPLHF
v_gene: TRBV5-1

CDR3aa: CASSYAETQYF
v_gene: TRBV6-5

CDR3aa: CASSPGGGTDTEAFF
v_gene: TRBV5-1

CDR3aa: CASSIALGKTGGYQETQYF
v_gene: TRBV19

CDR3aa: CASSPGRGSYGYTF
v_gene: TRBV7-8

CDR3aa: CASSLGVEKLFF
v_gene: TRBV11-3

CDR3aa: CASSEAGGGAGQYF
v_gene: TRBV2

CDR3aa: CASSAGVDEQYF
v_gene: TRBV7-9